This T cell receptor beta chain was obtained from a study of regulatory T cells in long-lasting Graves disease. Sample time point: newly diagnosed GD, antithyroid drugs for less than 3 months. Isolated PBMC RNA provided the starting material for the TCR library. In building TCR beta libraries, iRepertoire HTBI primers were used together with Arm-PCR of CDR3 regions. TCRdb used MiXCR to reprocess the multiplex PCR reads, holding one entry per CDR3 protein. The sample includes hundreds of thousands of distinct CDR3 sequences, roughly a sixth of them seen just once. These same records also appear under a second study, on T cells in Graves' hyperthyroidism and ophthalmopathy. This second study says: TCR CDR3 regions were first amplified by RT-PCR with HTBI primers.

This clonotype was obtained from a man in his forties or fifties with Graves disease. The sequences come from peripheral blood mononuclear cells (PBMCs), collected at new diagnosis, from a patient treated with antithyroid drugs.

The CDR3 loop is CSRAEDTDTQYF. DNA for the CDR3: TGCAGCCGAGCGGAAGACACAGATACGCAGTATTTT. The V call is TRBV20-1, the J call TRBJ2-3; perhaps TRBD2 as D (5 bases). The CDR3 totals 12 residues. Germline assignment: CDR1 DFQATT and CDR2 SNEGSKA (reference sequence).